The entry that follows covers one T cell receptor (beta chain) sequence. Antigen: not known. This sample is drawn from a study of shared clonotypes between healthy human individuals. Study-level information: In total, the donors were a couple of women and three men aged 18 to 49. Each donor had three CD4 naive, three CD4 memory, two CD8 naive and one CD8 memory plate.

Splitting of each subset's genomic DNA was done evenly across several immunoSEQ plates. TCRdb keeps only in-frame clones here, not all; method: immunoSEQ multiplex PCR. The sample has about 600,000 clones; around 97% are singletons. Overall study findings and caveats: About 5.2% was the fraction of naive CD4 clonotypes found shared across a few donors.

The CDR3 extends over 14 amino acids. Germline CDR1 is MGHRA and CDR2 is YSYEKL. V lost 3 bases, J lost 4 bases, and 12 bases lay in between. The source of this sequence is a woman aged 30 to 39 in good health. Sequenced material: naive CD4+ T cells sorted from blood. Subset noted: CD45RA+ positively selected. This rearrangement joins TRBV4-1 to TRBJ1-1; D may be TRBD1 (5 bases). CDR3 sequence (DNA): TGCGCCAGCAGCCACGGCCGGGACGGCACTGAAGCTTTCTTT. It codes for CASSHGRDGTEAFF.